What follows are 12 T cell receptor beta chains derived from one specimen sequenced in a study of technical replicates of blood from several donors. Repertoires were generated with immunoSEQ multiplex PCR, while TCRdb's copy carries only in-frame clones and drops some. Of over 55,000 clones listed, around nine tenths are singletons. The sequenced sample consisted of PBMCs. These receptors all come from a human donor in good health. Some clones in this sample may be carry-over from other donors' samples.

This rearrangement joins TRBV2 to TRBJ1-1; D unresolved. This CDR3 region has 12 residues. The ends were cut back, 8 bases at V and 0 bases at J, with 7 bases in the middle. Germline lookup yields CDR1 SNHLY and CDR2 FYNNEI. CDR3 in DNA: TGTGCCAGCCCGGGGTTGAACACTGAAGCTTTCTTT. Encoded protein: CASPGLNTEAFF. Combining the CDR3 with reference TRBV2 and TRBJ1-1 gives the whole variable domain EPEVTQTPSHQVTQMGQEVILRCVPISNHLYFYWYRQILGQKVEFLVSFYNNEISEKSEIFDDQFSVERPDGSNFTLKIRSTKLEDSAMYFCASPGLNTEAFFGQGTRLTVV.

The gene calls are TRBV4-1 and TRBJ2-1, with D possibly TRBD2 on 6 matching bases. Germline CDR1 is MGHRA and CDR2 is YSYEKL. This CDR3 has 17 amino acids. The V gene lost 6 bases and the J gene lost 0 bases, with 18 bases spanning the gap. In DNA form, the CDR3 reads TGCGCCAGCAGTCATTATAGCGGCCGGAGCTCCTACAATGAGCAGTTCTTC. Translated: CASSHYSGRSSYNEQFF.

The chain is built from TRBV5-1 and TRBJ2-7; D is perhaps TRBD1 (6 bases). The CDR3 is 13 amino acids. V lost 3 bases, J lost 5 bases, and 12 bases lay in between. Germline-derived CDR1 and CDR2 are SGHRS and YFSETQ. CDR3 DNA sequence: TGCGCCAGCAGCTGGCAGGGGACCGACGAGCAGTACTTC. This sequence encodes CASSWQGTDEQYF.

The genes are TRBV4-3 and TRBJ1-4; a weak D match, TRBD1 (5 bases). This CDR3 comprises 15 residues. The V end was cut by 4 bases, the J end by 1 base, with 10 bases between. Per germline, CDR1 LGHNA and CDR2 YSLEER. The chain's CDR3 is CASSPTAGTNEKLFF. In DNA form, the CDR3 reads TGCGCCAGCAGCCCGACAGCTGGAACTAATGAAAAACTGTTTTTT.

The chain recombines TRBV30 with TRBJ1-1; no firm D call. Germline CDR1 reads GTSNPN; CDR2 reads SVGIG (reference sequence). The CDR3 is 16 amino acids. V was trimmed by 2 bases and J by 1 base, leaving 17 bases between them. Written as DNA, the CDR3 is TGTGCCTGGAGTCCCCTCGGTTCACCAGGGAACACTGAAGCTTTCTTT. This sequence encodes CAWSPLGSPGNTEAFF. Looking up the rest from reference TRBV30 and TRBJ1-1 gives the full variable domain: SQTIHQWPATLVQPVGSPLSLECTVEGTSNPNLYWYRQAAGRGLQLLFYSVGIGQISSEVPQNLSASRPQDRQFILSSKKLLLSDSGFYLCAWSPLGSPGNTEAFFGQGTRLTVV.

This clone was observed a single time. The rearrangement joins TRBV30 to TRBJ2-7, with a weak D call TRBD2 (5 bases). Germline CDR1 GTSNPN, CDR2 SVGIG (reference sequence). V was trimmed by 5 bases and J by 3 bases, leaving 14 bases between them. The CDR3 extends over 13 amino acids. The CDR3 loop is CAWSAGRYYEQYF. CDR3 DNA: TGTGCCTGGTCTGCGGGCCGATACTACGAGCAGTACTTC.

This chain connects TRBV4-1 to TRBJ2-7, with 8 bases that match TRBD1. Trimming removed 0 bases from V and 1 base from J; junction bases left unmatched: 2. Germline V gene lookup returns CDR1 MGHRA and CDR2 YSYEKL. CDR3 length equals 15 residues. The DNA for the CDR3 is TGCGCCAGCAGCCAAGACGGACAGGGATCCTACGAGCAGTACTTC. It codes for CASSQDGQGSYEQYF.

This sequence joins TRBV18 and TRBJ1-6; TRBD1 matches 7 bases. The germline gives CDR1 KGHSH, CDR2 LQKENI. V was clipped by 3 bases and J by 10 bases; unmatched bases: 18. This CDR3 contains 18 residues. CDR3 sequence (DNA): TGTGCCAGCTCACCGGTCTCCCACCCGACAGGGAGTAACTCACCCCTCCACTTT. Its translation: CASSPVSHPTGSNSPLHF.

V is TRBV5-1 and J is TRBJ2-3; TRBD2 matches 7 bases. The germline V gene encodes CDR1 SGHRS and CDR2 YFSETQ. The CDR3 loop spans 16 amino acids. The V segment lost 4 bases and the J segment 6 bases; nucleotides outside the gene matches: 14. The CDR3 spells CASSPRGPGGGDTQYF. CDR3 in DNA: TGCGCCAGCAGCCCCCGAGGGCCGGGAGGTGGGGATACGCAGTATTTT.

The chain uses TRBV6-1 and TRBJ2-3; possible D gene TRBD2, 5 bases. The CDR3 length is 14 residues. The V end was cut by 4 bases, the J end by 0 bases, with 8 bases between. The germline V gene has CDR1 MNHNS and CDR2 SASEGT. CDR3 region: CASSVSGSTDTQYF. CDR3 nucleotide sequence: TGTGCCAGCAGTGTGAGCGGAAGCACAGATACGCAGTATTTT.

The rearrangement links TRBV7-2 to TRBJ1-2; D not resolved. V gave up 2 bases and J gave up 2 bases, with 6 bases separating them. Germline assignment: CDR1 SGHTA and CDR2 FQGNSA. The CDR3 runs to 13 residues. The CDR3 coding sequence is TGTGCCAGCAGCTTACTCTCCAACTATGGCTACACCTTC. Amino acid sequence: CASSLLSNYGYTF.

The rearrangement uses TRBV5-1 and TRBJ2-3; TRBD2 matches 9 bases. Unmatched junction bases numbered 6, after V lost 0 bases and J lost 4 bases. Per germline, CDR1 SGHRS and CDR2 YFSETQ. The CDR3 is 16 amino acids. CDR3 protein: CASSLDAGGRADTQYF. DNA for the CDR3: TGCGCCAGCAGCTTGGATGCGGGGGGGCGGGCAGATACGCAGTATTTT.